This TCR beta chain was sequenced during a study of T cell clonotyping in hematopoietic cell transplantation. The CDR3 spans 15 residues. The V end was cut by 5 bases, the J end by 6 bases, with 16 bases between. Germline V gene sequence: CDR1 SGHAT, CDR2 FQNNGV. Sequencing was performed with immunoSEQ multiplex PCR; in TCRdb, only in-frame clones are kept and a portion is missing. Of 9,000 or so clones in the sample, 65% to 90% are singletons; the top ten hold about 34%. Blood collection times were about day -28 and days 30, 100, 180 posttransplant. Source: PBMCs, taken 180 days after allogeneic stem cell transplant. V usage is TRBV11-2 and J usage is TRBJ1-4; D is possibly TRBD1 (5 bases). The receptor was isolated from a female patient between 30 and 39 years old who had an allogeneic stem cell transplant, so the T cells may come from the graft donor. Some clones in this sample may be carry-over from other donors' samples. The CDR3 protein is CASSPNGGRYEKLFF. CDR3 DNA sequence: TGTGCCAGCAGCCCAAATGGGGGGAGGTATGAAAAACTGTTTTTT.